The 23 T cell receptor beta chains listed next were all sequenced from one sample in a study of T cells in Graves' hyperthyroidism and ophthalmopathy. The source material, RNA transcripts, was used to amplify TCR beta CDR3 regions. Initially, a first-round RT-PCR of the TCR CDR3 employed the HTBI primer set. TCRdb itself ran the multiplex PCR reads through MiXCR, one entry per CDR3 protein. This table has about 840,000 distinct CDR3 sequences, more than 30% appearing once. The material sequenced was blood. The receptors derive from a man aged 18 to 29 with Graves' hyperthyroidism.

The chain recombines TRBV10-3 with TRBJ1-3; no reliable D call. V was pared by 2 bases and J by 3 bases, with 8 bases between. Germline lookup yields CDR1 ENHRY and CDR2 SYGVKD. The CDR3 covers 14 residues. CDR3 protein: CAISEGNYGNTIYF. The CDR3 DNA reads TGTGCCATCAGTGAGGGGAACTATGGAAACACCATATATTTT.

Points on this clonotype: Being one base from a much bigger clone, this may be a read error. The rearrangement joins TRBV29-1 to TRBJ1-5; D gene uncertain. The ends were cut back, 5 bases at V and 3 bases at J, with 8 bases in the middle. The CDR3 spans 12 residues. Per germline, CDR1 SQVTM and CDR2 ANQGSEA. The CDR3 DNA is TGCAGCGTTCTGGCCAACAATCAGCCCCAGCATTTT. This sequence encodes CSVLANNQPQHF.

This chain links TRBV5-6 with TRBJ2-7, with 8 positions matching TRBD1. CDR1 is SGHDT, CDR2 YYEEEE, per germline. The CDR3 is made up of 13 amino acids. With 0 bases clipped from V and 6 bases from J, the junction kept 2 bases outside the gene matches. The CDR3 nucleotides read TGTGCCAGCAGCTTGGCAGGACAGGGCGAGCAGTACTTC. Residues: CASSLAGQGEQYF.

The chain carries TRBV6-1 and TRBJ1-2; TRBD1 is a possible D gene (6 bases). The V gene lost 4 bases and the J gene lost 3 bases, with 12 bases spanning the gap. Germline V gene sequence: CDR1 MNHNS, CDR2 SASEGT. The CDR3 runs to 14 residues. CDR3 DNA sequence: TGTGCCAGCAGTGCCCTTCAGGGGCACTATGGCTACACCTTC. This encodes CASSALQGHYGYTF.

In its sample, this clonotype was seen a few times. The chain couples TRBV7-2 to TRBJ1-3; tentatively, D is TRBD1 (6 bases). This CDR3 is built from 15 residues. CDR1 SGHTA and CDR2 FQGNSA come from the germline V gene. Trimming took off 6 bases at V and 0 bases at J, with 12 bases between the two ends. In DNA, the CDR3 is TGTGCCAGCAGACCCACAGGGACCTCTGGAAACACCATATATTTT. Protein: CASRPTGTSGNTIYF.

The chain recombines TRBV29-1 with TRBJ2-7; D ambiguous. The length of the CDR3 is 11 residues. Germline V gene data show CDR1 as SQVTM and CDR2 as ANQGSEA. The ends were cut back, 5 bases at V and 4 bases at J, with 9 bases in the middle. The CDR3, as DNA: TGCAGCGTTCGTCCGAGTTACGAGCAGTACTTC. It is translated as CSVRPSYEQYF.

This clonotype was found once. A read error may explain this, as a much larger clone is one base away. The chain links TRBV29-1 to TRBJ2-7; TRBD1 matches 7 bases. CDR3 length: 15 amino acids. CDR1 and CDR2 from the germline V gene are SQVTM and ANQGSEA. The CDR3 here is CGVGTDPPYPYEQYF. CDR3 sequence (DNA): TGCGGCGTTGGGACAGATCCCCCATACCCCTACGAGCAGTACTTC.

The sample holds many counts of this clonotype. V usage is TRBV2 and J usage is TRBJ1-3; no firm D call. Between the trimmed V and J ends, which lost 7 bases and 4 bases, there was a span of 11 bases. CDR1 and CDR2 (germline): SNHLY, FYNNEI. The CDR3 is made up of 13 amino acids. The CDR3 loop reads CASTDGVGNTIYF. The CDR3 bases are TGTGCCAGCACCGACGGAGTGGGAAACACCATATATTTT.

The CDR3 here is CASSLVVSITGELFF. The CDR3 region has the DNA TGCGCCAGCAGCTTGGTGGTGTCCATCACCGGGGAGCTGTTTTTT. The chain employs TRBV5-1 and TRBJ2-2, with D uncertain. The CDR3 runs 15 residues. Germline V lookup: CDR1 SGHRS, CDR2 YFSETQ. Trimming pared 0 bases from V and 4 bases from J, leaving 10 bases between. The full variable domain, its missing parts supplied by reference TRBV5-1 and TRBJ2-2, is KAGVTQTPRYLIKTRGQQVTLSCSPISGHRSVSWYQQTPGQGLQFLFEYFSETQRNKGNFPGRFSGRQFSNSRSEMNVSTLELGDSALYLCASSLVVSITGELFFGEGSRLTVL.

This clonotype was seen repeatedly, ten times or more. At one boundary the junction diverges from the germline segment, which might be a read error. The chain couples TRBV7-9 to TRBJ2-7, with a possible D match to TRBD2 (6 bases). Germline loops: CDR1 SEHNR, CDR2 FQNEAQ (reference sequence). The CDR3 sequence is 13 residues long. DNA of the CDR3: TGTGCTAGCAGCCCGGGGGATCGAGACGAGCAGTACTTC. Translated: CASSPGDRDEQYF.

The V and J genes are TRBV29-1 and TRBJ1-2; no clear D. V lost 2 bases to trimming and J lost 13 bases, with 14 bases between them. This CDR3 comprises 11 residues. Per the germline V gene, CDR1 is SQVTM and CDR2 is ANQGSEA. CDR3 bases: TGCAGCGTTGAAAAGGACCTTGGTGCCACCTTC. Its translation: CSVEKDLGATF.

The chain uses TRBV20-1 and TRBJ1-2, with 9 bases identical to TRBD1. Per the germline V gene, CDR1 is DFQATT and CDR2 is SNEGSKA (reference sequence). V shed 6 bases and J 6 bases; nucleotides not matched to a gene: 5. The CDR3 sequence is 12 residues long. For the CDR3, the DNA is TGCAGTGCCGGGACAGGGAGAGATGGCTACACCTTC. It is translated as CSAGTGRDGYTF.

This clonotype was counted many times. CDR3 in DNA: TGTGCCAGTACCCTCAGGGGCAATCAGCCCCAGCATTTT. It specifies CASTLRGNQPQHF. The chain recombines TRBV19 with TRBJ1-5; D perhaps matches TRBD1 (5 bases). CDR1 is LNHDA, CDR2 SQIVND, per germline (reference sequence). The CDR3 totals 13 residues. Between the trimmed V and J ends, which lost 7 bases and 2 bases, there was a span of 9 bases.

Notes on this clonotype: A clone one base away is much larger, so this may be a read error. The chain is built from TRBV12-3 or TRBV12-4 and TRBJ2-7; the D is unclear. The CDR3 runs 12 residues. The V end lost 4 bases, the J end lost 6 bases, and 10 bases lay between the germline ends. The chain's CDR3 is CASSSRRCEQYF. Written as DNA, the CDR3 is TGTGCCAGCAGTTCTAGGAGATGCGAGCAGTACTTC.

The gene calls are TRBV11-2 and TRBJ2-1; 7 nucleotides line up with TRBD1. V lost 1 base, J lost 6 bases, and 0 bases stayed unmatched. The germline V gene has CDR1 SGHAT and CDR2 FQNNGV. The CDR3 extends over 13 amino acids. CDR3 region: CASSLGTGNEQFF. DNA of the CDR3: TGTGCCAGCAGCTTAGGGACAGGCAATGAGCAGTTCTTC.

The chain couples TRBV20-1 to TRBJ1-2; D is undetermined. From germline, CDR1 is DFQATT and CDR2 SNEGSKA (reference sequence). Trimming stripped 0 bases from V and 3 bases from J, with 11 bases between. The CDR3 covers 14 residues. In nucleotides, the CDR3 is TGCAGTGCTAGAGATCAAGGGCAGGACTATGGCTACACCTTC. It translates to CSARDQGQDYGYTF.

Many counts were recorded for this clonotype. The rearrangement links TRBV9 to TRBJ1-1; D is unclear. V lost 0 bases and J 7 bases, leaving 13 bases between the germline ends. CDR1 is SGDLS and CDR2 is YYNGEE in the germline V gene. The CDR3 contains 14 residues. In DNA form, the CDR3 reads TGTGCCAGCAGCGTAGAGGGAGACGGGAATGAAGCTTTCTTT. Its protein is CASSVEGDGNEAFF.

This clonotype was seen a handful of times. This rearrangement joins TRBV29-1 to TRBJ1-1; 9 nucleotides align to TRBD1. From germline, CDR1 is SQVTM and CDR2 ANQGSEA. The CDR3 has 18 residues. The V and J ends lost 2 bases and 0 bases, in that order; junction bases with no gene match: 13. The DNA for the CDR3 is TGCAGCGTTGAAATTGCTGACAGGGGGAGCCGAATGAACACTGAAGCTTTCTTT. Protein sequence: CSVEIADRGSRMNTEAFF.

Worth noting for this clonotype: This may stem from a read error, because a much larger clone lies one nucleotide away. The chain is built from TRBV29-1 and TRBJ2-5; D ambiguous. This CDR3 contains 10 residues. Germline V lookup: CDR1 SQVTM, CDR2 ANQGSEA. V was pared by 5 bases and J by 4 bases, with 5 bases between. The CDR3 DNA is TGCAGCGTTAAACCAGAGACCCAGTACTTC. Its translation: CSVKPETQYF.

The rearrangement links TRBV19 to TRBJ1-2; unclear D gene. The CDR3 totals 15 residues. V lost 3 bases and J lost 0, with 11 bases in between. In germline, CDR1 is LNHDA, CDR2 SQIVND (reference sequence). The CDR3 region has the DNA TGTGCCAGTAGTATTACGGCAGGCGCTAACTATGGCTACACCTTC. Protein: CASSITAGANYGYTF.

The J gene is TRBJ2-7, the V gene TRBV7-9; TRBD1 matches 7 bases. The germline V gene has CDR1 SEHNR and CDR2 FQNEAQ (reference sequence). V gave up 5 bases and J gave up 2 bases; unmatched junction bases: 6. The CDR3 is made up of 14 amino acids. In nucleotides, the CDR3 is TGTGCCAGCAGCCTGACAGGGATGGCCTACGAGCAGTACTTC. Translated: CASSLTGMAYEQYF.

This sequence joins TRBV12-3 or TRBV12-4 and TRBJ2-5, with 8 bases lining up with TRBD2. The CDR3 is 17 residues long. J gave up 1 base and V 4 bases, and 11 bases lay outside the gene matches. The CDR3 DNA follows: TGTGCCAGCAGTTACCCTCCCAAGCGGGGGACCCAAGAGACCCAGTACTTC. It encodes CASSYPPKRGTQETQYF.

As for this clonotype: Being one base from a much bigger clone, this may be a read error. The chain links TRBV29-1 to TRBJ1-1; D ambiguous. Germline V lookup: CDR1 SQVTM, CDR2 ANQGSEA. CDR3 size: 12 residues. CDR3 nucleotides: TGCCGTACCTACTCGGTGAACACTGAAGCTTTCTTT. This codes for CRTYSVNTEAFF.